This T cell receptor beta chain was documented in a study of cytomegalovirus exposure and HLA in healthy donors. Primers for the PCR totalled 60 Vbeta and 13 Jbeta. The repertoire was sequenced with immunoSEQ multiplex PCR; TCRdb's copy has only in-frame clones and lacks some. Here the sample spans 95,000 to 110,000 clones, roughly 80% being singletons. This clone was seen a single time. This clonotype originated in a woman in her thirties or forties in good health and CMV-seronegative. Source material: PBMCs.

The CDR3 loop reads CASSERTGTNIQYF. DNA for the CDR3: TGTGCCAGCAGTGAAAGGACAGGGACTAACATTCAGTACTTC. The V gene is TRBV2, the J gene TRBJ2-4, with 8 bases aligning to TRBD1. Germline V CDR1 and CDR2: SNHLY, FYNNEI. CDR3 size: 14 residues. V was pared by 2 bases and J by 7 bases, with 4 bases of the junction left unmatched.